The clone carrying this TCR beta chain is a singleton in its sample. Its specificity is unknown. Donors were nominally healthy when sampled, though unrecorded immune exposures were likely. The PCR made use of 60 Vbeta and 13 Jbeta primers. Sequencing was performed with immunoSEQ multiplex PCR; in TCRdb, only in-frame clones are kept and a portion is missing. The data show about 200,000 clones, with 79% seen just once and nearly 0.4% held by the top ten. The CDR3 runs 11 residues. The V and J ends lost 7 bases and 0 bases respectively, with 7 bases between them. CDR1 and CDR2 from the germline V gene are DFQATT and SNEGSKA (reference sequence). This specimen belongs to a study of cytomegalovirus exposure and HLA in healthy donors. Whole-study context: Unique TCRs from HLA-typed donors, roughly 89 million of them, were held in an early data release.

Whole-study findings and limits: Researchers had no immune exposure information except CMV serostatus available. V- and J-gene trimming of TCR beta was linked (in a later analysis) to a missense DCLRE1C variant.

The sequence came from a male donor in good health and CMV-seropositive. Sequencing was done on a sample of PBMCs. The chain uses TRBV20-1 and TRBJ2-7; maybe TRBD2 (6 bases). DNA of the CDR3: TGCAGTGTGGGGGGCTCCTACGAGCAGTACTTC. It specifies CSVGGSYEQYF.